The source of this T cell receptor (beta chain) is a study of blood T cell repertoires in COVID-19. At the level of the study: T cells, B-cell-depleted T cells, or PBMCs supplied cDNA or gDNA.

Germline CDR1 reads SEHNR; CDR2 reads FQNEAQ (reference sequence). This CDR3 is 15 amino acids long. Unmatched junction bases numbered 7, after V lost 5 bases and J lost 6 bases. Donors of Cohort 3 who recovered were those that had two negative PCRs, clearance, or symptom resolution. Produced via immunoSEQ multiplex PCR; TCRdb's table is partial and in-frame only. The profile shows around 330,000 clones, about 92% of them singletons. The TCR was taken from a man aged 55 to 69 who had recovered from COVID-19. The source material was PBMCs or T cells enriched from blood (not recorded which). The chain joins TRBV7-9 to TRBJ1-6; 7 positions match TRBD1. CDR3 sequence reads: CASSHSTGSNSPLHF. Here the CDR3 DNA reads TGTGCCAGCAGCCATTCGACAGGGAGTAATTCACCCCTCCACTTT.